The next 24 T cell receptor beta chains were all read from a single sample in a study of siplizumab effects on memory and regulatory T cells. TCRdb's copy holds only in-frame clones and misses some; the assay was immunoSEQ multiplex PCR. The sample yields some 110,000 clones, about 92% seen once. Sequencing input: CD4+ T cells sorted from blood. The source is a human donor in good health.

The chain carries TRBV6-6 and TRBJ2-7; 8 nucleotides align to TRBD2. Looked up from germline, CDR1 is MNHNY and CDR2 is SVGAGI (reference sequence). V dropped 0 bases and J dropped 0; count of bases not matched to a gene: 4. This CDR3 has 16 amino acids. Here the CDR3 DNA reads TGTGCCAGCAGTTACTCGAAGAGCGGGAGCTCCTACGAGCAGTACTTC. Protein sequence: CASSYSKSGSSYEQYF.

V gene TRBV29-1 combines with J gene TRBJ2-7, with D maybe TRBD1 (7 bases). Germline-derived CDR1 and CDR2 are SQVTM and ANQGSEA. CDR3 length equals 12 residues. V was clipped by 4 bases and J by 4 bases, with 11 bases between them. The CDR3 DNA reads TGCAGCGTTGTGGAGGGGGCTTACGAGCAGTACTTC. Translated, it gives CSVVEGAYEQYF.

This chain connects TRBV5-6 to TRBJ1-3; a weak D match, TRBD1 (5 bases). With 5 bases removed from V and 0 bases from J, the gap between germline ends came to 12 bases. The CDR3 sequence is 15 residues long. The germline V gene has CDR1 SGHDT and CDR2 YYEEEE. The CDR3 sequence is CASRGPTGSGNTIYF. In DNA, the CDR3 is TGTGCCAGCAGAGGACCCACAGGCTCTGGAAACACCATATATTTT.

The chain joins TRBV2 to TRBJ2-1, with a possible D match to TRBD2 (7 bases). The germline gives CDR1 SNHLY, CDR2 FYNNEI. V was clipped by 7 bases and J by 8 bases, with 12 bases between them. CDR3 length equals 12 residues. The CDR3 sequence is CASMGGGHEQFF. The DNA of the CDR3 is TGTGCCAGCATGGGAGGGGGGCATGAGCAGTTCTTC.

The chain is built from TRBV7-2 and TRBJ2-7, with a possible D match to TRBD1 (6 bases). V was pared by 6 bases and J by 0 bases, with 12 bases between. Germline V CDR1 and CDR2: SGHTA, FQGNSA. The CDR3 is 14 residues long. Here the CDR3 reads CASRVTGSSYEQYF. The CDR3 nucleotides read TGTGCCAGCAGGGTGACAGGAAGCTCCTACGAGCAGTACTTC.

The chain employs TRBV6-1 and TRBJ1-2; D not resolved. This CDR3 is 12 amino acids long. The V end was cut by 1 base, the J end by 8 bases, with 8 bases between. Germline CDR1 is MNHNS and CDR2 is SASEGT. The CDR3 DNA is TGTGCCAGCAGTGAAGGGCAGAGAGGCTACACCTTC. It encodes CASSEGQRGYTF.

The rearrangement joins TRBV7-2 to TRBJ2-4; perhaps TRBD1 as D (5 bases). V was clipped by 1 base and J by 3 bases, with 13 bases between them. The V gene's germline CDR1 is SGHTA and CDR2 FQGNSA. The CDR3 spans 16 residues. The CDR3: CASSLGGQAYKNIQYF. DNA of the CDR3: TGTGCCAGCAGCTTAGGCGGACAAGCATACAAAAACATTCAGTACTTC.

The V gene is TRBV29-1, the J gene TRBJ2-3; 7 positions match TRBD2. The germline V gene has CDR1 SQVTM and CDR2 ANQGSEA. The CDR3 runs 15 residues. J gave up 2 bases and V 4 bases, and 9 bases lay outside the gene matches. The CDR3 DNA follows: TGCAGCGTTGGTACCGGGACTATTAACACAGATACGCAGTATTTT. Translation: CSVGTGTINTDTQYF.

The chain employs TRBV6-5 and TRBJ1-5; 7 bases match TRBD1. The CDR3 is 13 amino acids. Trimming cost V 10 bases and J 3 bases; bases outside gene matches: 6. Germline CDR1 MNHEY, CDR2 SVGAGI. The CDR3 sequence: CATRQGYNQPQHF. In DNA form, the CDR3 reads TGTGCCACCCGACAGGGCTACAATCAGCCCCAGCATTTT.

The chain couples TRBV29-1 to TRBJ1-2; a weak D match, TRBD1 (5 bases). Deletions cut 6 bases from V and 3 bases from J, with 14 bases between. The germline CDR1 and CDR2 sequences are SQVTM and ANQGSEA. The CDR3 is 13 residues long. The DNA of the CDR3 is TGCAGCGTACAACAGGCCACGGACTATGGCTACACCTTC. Residues: CSVQQATDYGYTF.

The genes are TRBV29-1 and TRBJ2-7, with 8 bases identical to TRBD2. Looked up from germline, CDR1 is SQVTM and CDR2 is ANQGSEA. V lost 7 bases and J lost 2; bases outside the gene matches: 13. The CDR3 has 15 amino acids. CDR3 sequence reads: CSAKGTSEDTYEQYF. As DNA, the CDR3 is TGCAGCGCAAAGGGGACTAGTGAGGATACCTACGAGCAGTACTTC.

This clone was recorded once. This rearrangement joins TRBV27 to TRBJ2-1, with 7 bases identical to TRBD1. This CDR3 region has 12 residues. Germline CDR1 reads MNHEY; CDR2 reads SMNVEV (reference sequence). The V segment lost 6 bases and the J segment 10 bases; nucleotides outside the gene matches: 6. The CDR3 loop reads CASSSGGGEQFF. CDR3 DNA: TGTGCCAGCAGCTCAGGGGGTGGGGAGCAGTTCTTC.

The chain joins TRBV4-2 to TRBJ2-5; D is possibly TRBD1 (6 bases). The V gene's germline CDR1 is LGHNA and CDR2 YNFKEQ. This CDR3 has 16 amino acids. V was shortened by 1 base and J by 3 bases, with 15 bases between the two germline ends. CDR3 region: CASSQAVGSGEETQYF. CDR3 DNA sequence: TGTGCCAGCAGCCAAGCGGTAGGGTCAGGGGAAGAGACCCAGTACTTC.

The V call is TRBV30, the J call TRBJ2-2, with 11 bases fitting TRBD2. Trimming at V came to 0 bases and at J to 5 bases, leaving 5 bases not matched to a gene. This CDR3 region has 16 residues. Germline V gene sequence: CDR1 GTSNPN, CDR2 SVGIG (reference sequence). CDR3: CAWSVSGGARTGELFF. Here the CDR3 DNA reads TGTGCCTGGAGTGTTAGCGGGGGGGCCAGAACCGGGGAGCTGTTTTTT.

This clone was seen only once. The V gene is TRBV4-2, the J gene TRBJ1-2, with D unresolved. Trimming removed 0 bases from V and 2 bases from J, with 10 bases in between. CDR3 length equals 15 residues. Germline V gene sequence: CDR1 LGHNA, CDR2 YNFKEQ. The CDR3 region has the DNA TGTGCCAGCAGCCAAGATCCCCGGCCGAACTATGGCTACACCTTC. This encodes CASSQDPRPNYGYTF.

Points on this clone: At one end the junction does not follow the germline gene, possibly because of a read error. This chain uses TRBV5-1 with TRBJ1-5; 9 nucleotides match TRBD1. CDR1 and CDR2 from the germline V gene are SGHRS and YFSETQ. The CDR3 covers 16 residues. The CDR3 DNA reads as TGTGCCAGCAGCTCGGGACAGGGTTACAACAATCAGCCCCAGCATTTT. This translates into CASSSGQGYNNQPQHF. Combining the CDR3 with reference TRBV5-1 and TRBJ1-5 gives the whole variable domain KAGVTQTPRYLIKTRGQQVTLSCSPISGHRSVSWYQQTPGQGLQFLFEYFSETQRNKGNFPGRFSGRQFSNSRSEMNVSTLELGDSALYLCASSSGQGYNNQPQHFGDGTRLSIL.

This clone was detected only a few times. The rearrangement links TRBV19 to TRBJ1-4; 7 bases are shared with TRBD1. The CDR3 has 14 amino acids. Trimming at V came to 9 bases and at J to 5 bases, leaving 9 bases not matched to a gene. From germline, CDR1 is LNHDA and CDR2 SQIVND (reference sequence). CDR3 nucleotide sequence: TGTGCCAGAGGCGAGGGGGCCTTGAATGAAAAACTGTTTTTT. This codes for CARGEGALNEKLFF.

The chain has TRBV9 and TRBJ1-1; D unclear. Trimming took 0 bases from V and 2 from J, leaving 8 bases between them. The germline V gene encodes CDR1 SGDLS and CDR2 YYNGEE. The CDR3 length is 14 residues. The chain's CDR3 is CASSVEETNTEAFF. The CDR3 nucleotides are TGTGCCAGCAGCGTAGAGGAAACCAACACTGAAGCTTTCTTT.

V usage is TRBV27 and J usage is TRBJ1-4; D might be TRBD1 (6 bases). Between the trimmed V and J ends, which lost 4 bases and 8 bases, there was a span of 17 bases. Germline V gene lookup returns CDR1 MNHEY and CDR2 SMNVEV (reference sequence). The CDR3 spans 15 residues. CDR3 amino acids: CASSSPTGNLEKLFF. Written as DNA, the CDR3 is TGTGCCAGCAGTTCCCCGACAGGAAATTTGGAAAAACTGTTTTTT.

This chain links TRBV6-1 with TRBJ2-5, with TRBD1 identical over 10 bases. Per the germline V gene, CDR1 is MNHNS and CDR2 is SASEGT. V shed 3 bases and J 4 bases; nucleotides not matched to a gene: 5. The CDR3 covers 15 residues. The CDR3 DNA is TGTGCCAGCAGTGATGGGGACAGGGGTAGAGAGACCCAGTACTTC. Translated: CASSDGDRGRETQYF.

This clone was detected once. This chain joins TRBV5-4 and TRBJ2-3; a weak D match, TRBD1 (8 bases). Trimming stripped 0 bases from V and 4 bases from J, with 15 bases between. The V gene's germline CDR1 is SGHNT and CDR2 YYREEE (reference sequence). The CDR3 runs 16 residues. CDR3 sequence reads: CASSLESTGGADTQYF. In DNA, the CDR3 is TGTGCCAGCAGCTTGGAGAGTACAGGGGGGGCAGATACGCAGTATTTT.

V and J are TRBV18 and TRBJ1-5; 8 nucleotides agree with TRBD1. The CDR3 consists of 14 residues. Germline lookup yields CDR1 KGHSH and CDR2 LQKENI. The junction had 2 bases not matched to a gene; V was cut back by 3 bases and J by 4 bases. CDR3 sequence reads: CASSPGTGNQPQHF. The CDR3 bases are TGTGCCAGCTCACCTGGGACAGGAAATCAGCCCCAGCATTTT.

This chain uses TRBV5-1 with TRBJ2-2; D not certain. V was trimmed by 1 base and J by 4 bases, leaving 14 bases between them. This CDR3 is 16 amino acids long. From germline, CDR1 is SGHRS and CDR2 YFSETQ. CDR3 sequence reads: CASSLPSRGITGELFF. In DNA form, the CDR3 reads TGCGCCAGCAGCTTGCCCTCCCGAGGCATCACCGGGGAGCTGTTTTTT.

The V and J genes are TRBV19 and TRBJ2-7; no definite D call. CDR3 length equals 15 residues. Deletions cut 7 bases from V and 1 base from J, with 17 bases between. CDR1 and CDR2 from the germline V gene are LNHDA and SQIVND (reference sequence). CDR3 protein: CASKRAARYSYEQYF. DNA for the CDR3: TGTGCCAGTAAAAGGGCGGCTAGGTATTCCTACGAGCAGTACTTC. Full variable domain (remainder filled in from reference TRBV19 and TRBJ2-7): DGGITQSPKYLFRKEGQNVTLSCEQNLNHDAMYWYRQDPGQGLRLIYYSQIVNDFQKGDIAEGYSVSREKKESFPLTVTSAQKNPTAFYLCASKRAARYSYEQYFGPGTRLTVT.